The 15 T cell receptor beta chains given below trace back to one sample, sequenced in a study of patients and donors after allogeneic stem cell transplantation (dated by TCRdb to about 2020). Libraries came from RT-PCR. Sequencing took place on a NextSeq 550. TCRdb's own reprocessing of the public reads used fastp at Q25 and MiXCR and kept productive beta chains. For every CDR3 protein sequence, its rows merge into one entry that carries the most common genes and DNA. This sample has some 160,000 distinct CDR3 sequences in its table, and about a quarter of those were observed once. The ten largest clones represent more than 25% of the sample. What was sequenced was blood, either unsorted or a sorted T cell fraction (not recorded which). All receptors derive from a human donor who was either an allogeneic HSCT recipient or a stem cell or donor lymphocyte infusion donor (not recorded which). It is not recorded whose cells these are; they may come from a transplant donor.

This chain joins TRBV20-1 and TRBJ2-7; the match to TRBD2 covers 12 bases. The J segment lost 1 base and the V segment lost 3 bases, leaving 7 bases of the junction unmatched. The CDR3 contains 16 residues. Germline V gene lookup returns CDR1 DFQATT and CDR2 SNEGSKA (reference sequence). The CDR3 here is CSARGELAGGSYEQYF. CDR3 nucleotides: TGCAGTGCTAGGGGGGAACTAGCGGGAGGTTCCTACGAGCAGTACTTC.

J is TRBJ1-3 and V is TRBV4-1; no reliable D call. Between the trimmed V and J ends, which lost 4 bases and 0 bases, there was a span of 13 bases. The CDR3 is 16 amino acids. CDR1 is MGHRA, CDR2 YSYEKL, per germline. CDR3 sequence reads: CASSRYPGSSGNTIYF. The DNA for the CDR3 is TGCGCCAGCAGCCGGTACCCGGGCAGCTCTGGAAACACCATATATTTT.

The CDR3 sequence is CASSPRDPNEKLFF. DNA for the CDR3: TGTGCCAGCAGTCCACGGGACCCTAATGAAAAACTGTTTTTT. The chain couples TRBV6-5 to TRBJ1-4; the D gene is possibly TRBD1 (5 bases). V lost 5 bases to trimming and J lost 3 bases, with 10 bases between them. The CDR3 is 14 residues long. The germline gives CDR1 MNHEY, CDR2 SVGAGI.

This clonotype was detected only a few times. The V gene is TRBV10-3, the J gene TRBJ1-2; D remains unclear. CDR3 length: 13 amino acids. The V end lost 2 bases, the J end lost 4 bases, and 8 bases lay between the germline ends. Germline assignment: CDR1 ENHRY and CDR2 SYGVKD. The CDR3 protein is CAISESGGYGYTF. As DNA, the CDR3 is TGTGCCATCAGTGAGAGTGGAGGCTATGGCTACACCTTC.

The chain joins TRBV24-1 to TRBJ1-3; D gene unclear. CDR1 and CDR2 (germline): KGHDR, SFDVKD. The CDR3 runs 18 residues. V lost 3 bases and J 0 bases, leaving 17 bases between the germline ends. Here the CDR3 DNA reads TGTGCCACCAGTGATCTCCCTGAGCTGGGAAGCTCTGGAAACACCATATATTTT. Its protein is CATSDLPELGSSGNTIYF.

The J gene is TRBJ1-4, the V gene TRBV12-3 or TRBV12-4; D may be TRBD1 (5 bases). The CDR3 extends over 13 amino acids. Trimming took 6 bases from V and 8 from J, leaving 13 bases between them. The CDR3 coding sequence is TGTGCCAGCAGGATGCAGGGCTTGGAAAAACTGTTTTTT. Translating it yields CASRMQGLEKLFF.

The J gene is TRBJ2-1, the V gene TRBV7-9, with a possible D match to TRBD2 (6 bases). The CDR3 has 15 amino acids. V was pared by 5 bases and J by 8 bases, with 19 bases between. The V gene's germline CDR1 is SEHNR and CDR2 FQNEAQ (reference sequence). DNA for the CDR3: TGTGCCAGCAGCAAACGGGAGCCTCATGTAGATGAGCAGTTCTTC. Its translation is CASSKREPHVDEQFF.

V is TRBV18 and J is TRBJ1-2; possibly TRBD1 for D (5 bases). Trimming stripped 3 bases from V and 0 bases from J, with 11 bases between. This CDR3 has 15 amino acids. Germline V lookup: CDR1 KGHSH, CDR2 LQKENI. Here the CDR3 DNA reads TGTGCCAGCTCACCCGGGGACGGAGCTAACTATGGCTACACCTTC. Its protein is CASSPGDGANYGYTF.

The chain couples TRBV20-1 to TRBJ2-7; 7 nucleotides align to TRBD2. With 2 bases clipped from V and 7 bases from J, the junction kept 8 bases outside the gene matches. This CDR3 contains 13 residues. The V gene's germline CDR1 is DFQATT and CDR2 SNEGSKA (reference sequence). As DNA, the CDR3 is TGCAGTGCTAGACTCGCGGGAGTGGCTGAGCAGTACTTC. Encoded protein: CSARLAGVAEQYF.

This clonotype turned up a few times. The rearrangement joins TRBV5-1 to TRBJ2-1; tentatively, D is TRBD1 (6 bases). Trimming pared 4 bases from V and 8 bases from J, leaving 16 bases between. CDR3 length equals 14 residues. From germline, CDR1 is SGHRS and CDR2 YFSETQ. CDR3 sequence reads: CASSLGWTEDEQFF. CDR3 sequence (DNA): TGCGCCAGCAGCCTCGGTTGGACAGAGGATGAGCAGTTCTTC.

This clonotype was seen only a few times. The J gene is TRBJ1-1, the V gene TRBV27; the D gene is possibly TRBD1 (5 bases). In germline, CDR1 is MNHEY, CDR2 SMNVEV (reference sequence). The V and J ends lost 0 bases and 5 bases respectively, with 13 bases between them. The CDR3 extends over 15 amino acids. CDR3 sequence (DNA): TGTGCCAGCAGTTTATCGGATCAGGGTTGGACTGAAGCTTTCTTT. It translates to CASSLSDQGWTEAFF.

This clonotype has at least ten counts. For the CDR3, the DNA is TGTGCCAGCAGCCAAGGGTCGACCTTGAGGGCTGAAGCTTTCTTT. It yields the protein CASSQGSTLRAEAFF. The chain combines TRBV3-1 with TRBJ1-1; the D is unclear. CDR1 is LGHDT and CDR2 is YNNKEL in the germline V gene (reference sequence). Trimming removed 1 base from V and 6 bases from J, with 15 bases in between. The CDR3 spans 15 residues.

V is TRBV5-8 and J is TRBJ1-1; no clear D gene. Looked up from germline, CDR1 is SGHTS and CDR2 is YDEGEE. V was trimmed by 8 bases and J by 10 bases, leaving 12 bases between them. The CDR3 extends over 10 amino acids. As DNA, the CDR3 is TGTGCCAGTGCGGAGGTGCGAGCTTTCTTT. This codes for CASAEVRAFF.

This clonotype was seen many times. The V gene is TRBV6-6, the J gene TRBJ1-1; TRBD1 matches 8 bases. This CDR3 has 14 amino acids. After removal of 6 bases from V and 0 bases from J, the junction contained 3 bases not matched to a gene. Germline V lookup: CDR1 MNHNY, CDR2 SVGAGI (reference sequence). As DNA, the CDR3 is TGTGCCAGCAGCCGGGGACAGGTGAACACTGAAGCTTTCTTT. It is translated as CASSRGQVNTEAFF.

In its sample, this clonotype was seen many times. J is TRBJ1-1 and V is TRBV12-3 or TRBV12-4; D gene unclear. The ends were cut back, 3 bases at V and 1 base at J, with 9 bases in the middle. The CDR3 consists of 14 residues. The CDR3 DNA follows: TGTGCCAGCAGTTTCCGGCAGGCGAACACTGAAGCTTTCTTT. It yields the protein CASSFRQANTEAFF.